The 21 T cell receptor beta chains reported below all come from one sample, sequenced in a study of spatial heterogeneity in lung cancer. Study-level points and caveats: The study found that expanded intratumoral alpha and beta TCR counts tracked tumor mutation counts.

TCRdb processed the 5' RACE reads anew with MiXCR; each CDR3 protein has one entry. The sample yields approximately 800 distinct CDR3 sequences, approximately 15% seen once. No antigens are known for them. Time point described: sample taken at primary tumor resection. The sample in question was lung tumor tissue, obtained at surgery. These receptors all stem from a male donor with early-stage non-small cell lung cancer.

This clonotype has just one count. The rearrangement links TRBV5-4 to TRBJ1-2, with D possibly matching TRBD1 (6 bases). The germline V gene encodes CDR1 SGHNT and CDR2 YYREEE (reference sequence). The CDR3 runs 15 residues. V was pared by 5 bases and J by 5 bases, with 19 bases between. The CDR3, as DNA: TGTGCCAGCAGTTTTGACCCCGGGACATTTTATGGCTACACCTTC. It translates to CASSFDPGTFYGYTF. Looking up the rest from reference TRBV5-4 and TRBJ1-2 gives the full variable domain: ETGVTQSPTHLIKTRGQQVTLRCSSQSGHNTVSWYQQALGQGPQFIFQYYREEENGRGNFPPRFSGLQFPNYSSELNVNALELDDSALYLCASSFDPGTFYGYTFGSGTRLTVV.

By sample share, this clonotype is medium-sized. V is TRBV5-1 and J is TRBJ1-6, with a tentative D call TRBD1 (5 bases). Germline V lookup: CDR1 SGHRS, CDR2 YFSETQ. Deletions cut 3 bases from V and 7 bases from J, with 14 bases between. The CDR3 contains 15 residues. This CDR3 is CASSSGTPANSPLHF. CDR3 DNA: TGCGCCAGCAGCTCCGGGACGCCGGCCAATTCACCCCTCCACTTT.

Sample share makes this clonotype medium-sized. This rearrangement joins TRBV20-1 to TRBJ2-4; 7 nucleotides line up with TRBD1. CDR3 length: 13 residues. J was trimmed by 8 bases and V by 3 bases; bases with no gene match: 7. Germline V lookup: CDR1 DFQATT, CDR2 SNEGSKA (reference sequence). CDR3 amino acids: CSASSGTEDIQYF. The CDR3 bases are TGCAGTGCTAGCTCCGGGACAGAAGACATTCAGTACTTC.

In its sample, this clonotype is medium-sized. This chain links TRBV3-1 with TRBJ2-7; D ambiguous. This CDR3 has 14 residues. Germline CDR1 is LGHDT and CDR2 is YNNKEL (reference sequence). Trimming stripped 0 bases from V and 7 bases from J, with 13 bases between. CDR3 protein: CASSQETPAREQYF. The CDR3 nucleotides read TGTGCCAGCAGCCAAGAGACCCCCGCGCGGGAGCAGTACTTC.

This clonotype is medium-sized within its sample. The J gene is TRBJ1-1, the V gene TRBV20-1; no reliable D call. CDR3 length equals 12 residues. V lost 5 bases, J lost 4 bases, and 11 bases lay in between. The germline gives CDR1 DFQATT, CDR2 SNEGSKA (reference sequence). CDR3 sequence reads: CSAPDGGTEAFF. The CDR3 DNA follows: TGCAGTGCTCCGGACGGAGGCACTGAAGCTTTCTTT.

The CDR3, as DNA: TGTGCCATCAGTGTCCCTTCGGGAGGGCTCTTCGGCGAGCAGTTCTTC. Residues: CAISVPSGGLFGEQFF. The V and J genes are TRBV10-3 and TRBJ2-1, with 8 bases matching TRBD2. The CDR3 consists of 16 residues. The V gene's germline CDR1 is ENHRY and CDR2 SYGVKD. Germline trimming cut 4 bases from V and 10 bases from J; bases unmatched to any gene: 15.

This clonotype is deemed large. This chain uses TRBV27 with TRBJ2-2; D is tentatively TRBD1 or TRBD2 (5 bases each). This CDR3 comprises 13 residues. Trimming removed 6 bases from V and 7 bases from J, with 12 bases in between. Germline lookup yields CDR1 MNHEY and CDR2 SMNVEV (reference sequence). The CDR3 protein is CASSSGRSGELFF. DNA for the CDR3: TGTGCCAGCAGCTCGGGGCGCAGCGGGGAGCTGTTTTTT.

This clonotype was observed a handful of times. The chain uses TRBV7-2 and TRBJ2-3; the D gene could be TRBD1 or TRBD2 (6 bases each). This CDR3 is built from 13 residues. V was shortened by 11 bases and J by 1 base, with 13 bases between the two germline ends. In germline, CDR1 is SGHTA, CDR2 FQGNSA. CDR3 sequence (DNA): TGTGCCTGTGATAGGGGGGGCACAGATACGCAGTATTTT. Protein product: CACDRGGTDTQYF.

By frequency in the sample, this clonotype is large. CDR3 nucleotides: TGTGCCAGCAGCTTCGGGGGGAGTCAGCCCCAGCATTTT. Its protein product is CASSFGGSQPQHF. The chain recombines TRBV7-2 with TRBJ1-5, with a weak D call TRBD1 (5 bases). This CDR3 is built from 13 residues. The V gene's germline CDR1 is SGHTA and CDR2 FQGNSA. The V and J ends lost 3 bases and 6 bases respectively, with 9 bases between them. The full variable domain, rest sourced from reference TRBV7-2 and TRBJ1-5, is GAGVSQSPSNKVTEKGKDVELRCDPISGHTALYWYRQSLGQGLEFLIYFQGNSAPDKSGLPSDRFSAERTGGSVSTLTIQRTQQEDSAVYLCASSFGGSQPQHFGDGTRLSIL.

By share of the sample, this clonotype is large (0.1 to 1%). The chain is built from TRBV6-5 and TRBJ2-5; 7 positions agree with TRBD1. V trimming: 5 bases; J trimming: 4 bases; junction bases outside the gene matches: 7. Germline V gene data show CDR1 as MNHEY and CDR2 as SVGAGI. The length of the CDR3 is 14 residues. The CDR3 DNA reads TGTGCCAGCAGTCTACAGGGGCGAGGAGAGACCCAGTACTTC. Translating gives CASSLQGRGETQYF.

This clonotype was observed a single time. The V and J genes are TRBV29-1 and TRBJ2-5; tentatively, D is TRBD1 (5 bases). The ends were cut back, 2 bases at V and 1 base at J, with 8 bases in the middle. Germline V gives CDR1 SQVTM, CDR2 ANQGSEA. There are 13 residues in the CDR3. DNA for the CDR3: TGCAGCGTTGAAACAGGAGTCCAAGAGACCCAGTACTTC. Its translation: CSVETGVQETQYF. The full variable domain, its missing parts supplied by reference TRBV29-1 and TRBJ2-5, is SAVISQKPSRDICQRGTSLTIQCQVDSQVTMMFWYRQQPGQSLTLIATANQGSEATYESGFVIDKFPISRPNLTFSTLTVSNMSPEDSSIYLCSVETGVQETQYFGPGTRLLVL.

By sample share, this clonotype is medium-sized. The V gene is TRBV6-2 or TRBV6-3, the J gene TRBJ2-5, with D possibly being TRBD1 or TRBD2 (6 bases each). The CDR3 consists of 18 residues. Germline V gene lookup returns CDR1 MNHEY and CDR2 SVGEGT. The V and J ends lost 0 bases and 5 bases respectively, with 22 bases between them. The CDR3 is CASSYSNYQRRGSETQYF. In DNA form, the CDR3 reads TGTGCCAGCAGTTACTCGAATTACCAGCGGAGGGGGTCGGAGACCCAGTACTTC.

By share, this clonotype ranks as medium-sized. The CDR3 sequence: CASMPDLSYEQYF. CDR3 bases: TGCGCCAGCATGCCGGACCTCTCCTACGAGCAGTACTTC. The rearrangement uses TRBV5-1 and TRBJ2-7; D is undetermined. Germline loops: CDR1 SGHRS, CDR2 YFSETQ. CDR3 size: 13 residues. The germline V and J ends were trimmed by 6 bases and 0 bases, with 10 bases remaining between them.

This clonotype is medium-sized by share. The CDR3 is CASSRDSTDTQYF. The CDR3 DNA reads TGTGCCAGCAGCAGGGACAGCACAGATACGCAGTATTTT. The V call is TRBV9, the J call TRBJ2-3, with D perhaps TRBD1 or TRBD2 (5 bases each). The V end lost 4 bases, the J end lost 0 bases, and 6 bases lay between the germline ends. From germline, CDR1 is SGDLS and CDR2 YYNGEE. The CDR3 runs to 13 residues.

The J gene is TRBJ2-5, the V gene TRBV7-2; 7 bases are a match to TRBD2. Per germline, CDR1 SGHTA and CDR2 FQGNSA. This CDR3 is built from 15 residues. J was trimmed by 4 bases and V by 3 bases; bases with no gene match: 8. The CDR3 region is CASSFRASGGETQYF. The CDR3, as DNA: TGTGCCAGCAGCTTTCGGGCTAGCGGAGGAGAGACCCAGTACTTC. Variable domain in full (rest from reference TRBV7-2 and TRBJ2-5): GAGVSQSPSNKVTEKGKDVELRCDPISGHTALYWYRQSLGQGLEFLIYFQGNSAPDKSGLPSDRFSAERTGGSVSTLTIQRTQQEDSAVYLCASSFRASGGETQYFGPGTRLLVL.

This clonotype is labeled as medium-sized. This chain joins TRBV12-3 or TRBV12-4 and TRBJ1-1; perhaps TRBD1 as D (5 bases). V was shortened by 2 bases and J by 6 bases, with 16 bases between the two germline ends. The CDR3 loop spans 15 amino acids. The CDR3 DNA reads TGTGCCAGCAGTTTAAACACCGACAGATGGGCTGAAGCTTTCTTT. It encodes CASSLNTDRWAEAFF.

This clonotype is labeled as hyperexpanded. The CDR3: CSARPRSGGGQPQHF. Here the CDR3 DNA reads TGCAGTGCTAGACCGCGATCAGGGGGCGGGCAGCCCCAGCATTTT. The V call is TRBV20-1, the J call TRBJ1-5, with 8 bases aligning to TRBD1. The V gene's germline CDR1 is DFQATT and CDR2 SNEGSKA (reference sequence). The CDR3 extends over 15 amino acids. V lost 2 bases to trimming and J lost 7 bases; unmatched junction nucleotides: 10.

The rearrangement links TRBV2 to TRBJ2-7, with D possibly TRBD2 on 6 matching bases. Germline lookup yields CDR1 SNHLY and CDR2 FYNNEI. CDR3 length: 12 residues. The V gene lost 9 bases and the J gene lost 6 bases, with 15 bases spanning the gap. DNA of the CDR3: TGTGCCAGTACCGGGGGTATGGCCGAGCAGTACTTC. Amino acids: CASTGGMAEQYF.

The chain links TRBV9 to TRBJ1-6; D is uncertain. CDR3 length: 15 amino acids. Germline V gives CDR1 SGDLS, CDR2 YYNGEE. V was trimmed by 7 bases and J by 0 bases, leaving 11 bases between them. CDR3 in amino acids: CASERRSSYNSPLHF. The CDR3 DNA reads as TGTGCCAGCGAGAGACGGAGCTCCTATAATTCACCCCTCCACTTT.

This clonotype counts as large (0.1 to 1%). This sequence joins TRBV18 and TRBJ1-2, with 7 nucleotides matching TRBD1. The CDR3 loop spans 14 amino acids. The ends lost 4 bases at V and 7 bases at J; junction bases unmatched: 9. Looked up from germline, CDR1 is KGHSH and CDR2 is LQKENI. The CDR3 DNA follows: TGTGCCAGCTCACTAAGACAGGGACTTTTTGGCTACACCTTC. Protein: CASSLRQGLFGYTF.

This clonotype qualifies as medium-sized. The V gene is TRBV7-2, the J gene TRBJ1-1; 8 positions agree with TRBD1. The trim removed 5 bases at V and 3 bases at J, leaving 2 bases unmatched. The CDR3 runs 13 residues. Germline V CDR1 and CDR2: SGHTA, FQGNSA. CDR3 sequence: CASSPQGDTEAFF. CDR3 coding DNA: TGTGCCAGCAGCCCACAGGGGGACACTGAAGCTTTCTTT.